The 5 T cell receptor beta chains below come from one sample, sequenced in a study of metastatic and nonmetastatic thyroid tumors. Among the patients, none had received any treatment before thyroid surgery. TCRdb re-clonotyped the PCR reads via MiXCR. The sample lists around 34,000 clones, over 15% seen once, with about 3.4% in the top ten. The sequencing input was blood. Source of these receptors: a female donor with papillary thyroid cancer or a benign thyroid nodule (not recorded which). Some clones in this sample may be carry-over from other donors' samples.

This clone was found a few times. The chain carries TRBV20-1 and TRBJ1-6; 11 bases agree with TRBD1. CDR3 length: 16 amino acids. V was pared by 2 bases and J by 7 bases, with 7 bases of the junction left unmatched. Germline V CDR1 and CDR2: DFQATT, SNEGSKA (reference sequence). The CDR3 sequence: CSARPRGQGGNSPLHF. The CDR3 DNA is TGCAGTGCTAGACCACGGGGACAGGGGGGGAATTCACCCCTCCACTTT.

This clone has at least ten counts. CDR3 region: CASTDGVQETQYF. CDR3 nucleotides: TGTGCCAGCACCGACGGTGTCCAAGAGACCCAGTACTTC. This chain uses TRBV7-9 with TRBJ2-5; D ambiguous. CDR3 length: 13 residues. The V and J ends lost 7 bases and 1 base respectively, with 10 bases between them. Germline V gives CDR1 SEHNR, CDR2 FQNEAQ (reference sequence). Full variable domain (remainder filled in from reference TRBV7-9 and TRBJ2-5): DTGVSQNPRHKITKRGQNVTFRCDPISEHNRLYWYRQTLGQGPEFLTYFQNEAQLEKSRLLSDRFSAERPKGSFSTLEIQRTEQGDSAMYLCASTDGVQETQYFGPGTRLLVL.

The chain employs TRBV30 and TRBJ2-7; 10 bases match TRBD1. The CDR3 contains 13 residues. Germline CDR1 GTSNPN, CDR2 SVGIG (reference sequence). J gave up 4 bases and V 3 bases, and 3 bases lay outside the gene matches. The chain's CDR3 is CAWRGQGLYEQYF. The CDR3, as DNA: TGTGCCTGGAGGGGACAGGGGCTGTACGAGCAGTACTTC.

The CDR3 sequence is CASISEGAGGYTF. CDR3 bases: TGTGCCAGCATCTCTGAGGGGGCTGGGGGCTACACCTTC. The chain recombines TRBV6-1 with TRBJ1-2; 7 nucleotides align to TRBD1. V dropped 7 bases and J dropped 8; count of bases not matched to a gene: 10. The V gene's germline CDR1 is MNHNS and CDR2 SASEGT. The CDR3 consists of 13 residues.

There are a few counts of this clone. The CDR3 DNA reads as TGTGCCAGCAGTTCACTGTCGGGCGCTTTTAATCAGCCCCAGCATTTT. Residues: CASSSLSGAFNQPQHF. J is TRBJ1-5 and V is TRBV28; no firm D call. Deletions cut 4 bases from V and 4 bases from J, with 17 bases between. The germline CDR1 and CDR2 sequences are MDHEN and SYDVKM. The CDR3 loop spans 16 amino acids.